The 28 T cell receptor beta chains below come from one sample, sequenced in a study of blood T cell repertoires in COVID-19. Clones were sequenced by immunoSEQ multiplex PCR, and TCRdb holds only the in-frame ones, with some missing. The repertoire includes almost 250,000 clones, roughly 91% of them detected once, and approximately 4.2% sits in the top ten. Input material: PBMCs or T cells enriched from blood (not recorded which). The source is a woman aged 25 to 45 who had recovered from COVID-19.

V usage is TRBV4-2 and J usage is TRBJ1-1; tentative D call: TRBD1 (6 bases). Trimming shortened V by 5 bases and J by 0 bases, and 13 bases separated the two germline ends. The CDR3 loop spans 15 amino acids. Germline assignment: CDR1 LGHNA and CDR2 YNFKEQ. The CDR3 spells CASSSLTGMNTEAFF. The CDR3 DNA reads as TGTGCCAGCAGCTCGCTGACAGGAATGAACACTGAAGCTTTCTTT.

The CDR3 protein is CASSLGGGLMEGYTF. The CDR3 DNA sequence: TGCGCCAGCAGCTTGGGGGGCGGCCTTATGGAAGGCTACACCTTC. The V and J genes are TRBV5-1 and TRBJ1-2; maybe TRBD1 (5 bases). Per the germline V gene, CDR1 is SGHRS and CDR2 is YFSETQ. This CDR3 has 15 amino acids. Between the trimmed V and J ends, which lost 0 bases and 8 bases, there was a span of 17 bases. Using reference TRBV5-1 and TRBJ1-2 for the parts outside the CDR3, the full variable domain is KAGVTQTPRYLIKTRGQQVTLSCSPISGHRSVSWYQQTPGQGLQFLFEYFSETQRNKGNFPGRFSGRQFSNSRSEMNVSTLELGDSALYLCASSLGGGLMEGYTFGSGTRLTVV.

In its sample, this clone was seen once. CDR3 loop: CASSSLTGNTEAFF. CDR3 coding DNA: TGTGCCAGCAGCAGCCTGACAGGGAACACTGAAGCTTTCTTT. This rearrangement joins TRBV21-1 to TRBJ1-1; the table's D gene call, TRBD1, was not cross checked with the DNA. TRBV21-1 is reported as a pseudogene. The CDR3 contains 14 residues.

V is TRBV10-1 and J is TRBJ2-7; 9 bases line up with TRBD2. CDR3 length: 20 amino acids. CDR1 is WNHNN and CDR2 is SYGVQD in the germline V gene (reference sequence). The J segment lost 7 bases and the V segment lost 5 bases, leaving 27 bases of the junction unmatched. The CDR3 reads CASSLIPMVGTSPAEREQYF. In DNA, the CDR3 is TGCGCCAGCAGTCTTATTCCTATGGTGGGGACTAGCCCGGCAGAGAGGGAGCAGTACTTC.

The chain has TRBV5-1 and TRBJ2-7; maybe TRBD2 (5 bases). Trimming cost V 4 bases and J 0 bases, with 8 bases left between them. CDR1 is SGHRS, CDR2 YFSETQ, per germline. The CDR3 has 13 residues. CDR3 sequence reads: CASSERASYEQYF. CDR3 bases: TGCGCCAGCAGCGAGAGGGCCTCCTACGAGCAGTACTTC.

The chain has TRBV5-1 and TRBJ2-1; 9 bases align to TRBD1. With 3 bases clipped from V and 3 bases from J, the junction kept 4 bases outside the gene matches. Germline V gene lookup returns CDR1 SGHRS and CDR2 YFSETQ. The CDR3 spans 15 residues. In DNA form, the CDR3 reads TGCGCCAGCAGCTCTCAGACAGGGGGCTACAATGAGCAGTTCTTC. It codes for CASSSQTGGYNEQFF.

This clone was seen only a few times. This chain joins TRBV5-5 and TRBJ2-7; D possibly corresponds to TRBD2 (6 bases). The CDR3 extends over 13 amino acids. Germline V gives CDR1 SGHKS, CDR2 YYEKEE (reference sequence). V lost 0 bases, J lost 8 bases, and 12 bases lay in between. The CDR3 sequence: CASSLGLGGKQYF. DNA for the CDR3: TGTGCCAGCAGCTTGGGGCTTGGGGGGAAGCAGTACTTC.

The chain uses TRBV30 and TRBJ2-3, with D possibly matching TRBD2 (6 bases). Germline V gene data show CDR1 as GTSNPN and CDR2 as SVGIG (reference sequence). This CDR3 is built from 12 residues. V was trimmed by 4 bases and J by 5 bases, leaving 10 bases between them. Here the CDR3 reads CAWTYSGDTQYF. The CDR3 DNA follows: TGTGCCTGGACCTATAGCGGAGATACGCAGTATTTT.

The V and J genes are TRBV30 and TRBJ1-6; D unclear. The ends were cut back, 5 bases at V and 0 bases at J, with 8 bases in the middle. The CDR3 has 14 residues. The germline CDR1 and CDR2 sequences are GTSNPN and SVGIG (reference sequence). CDR3 protein: CAWQPGSYNSPLHF. Written as DNA, the CDR3 is TGTGCCTGGCAACCCGGCTCCTATAATTCACCCCTCCACTTT.

The chain uses TRBV6-5 and TRBJ2-3; 8 nucleotides agree with TRBD2. Germline V gene lookup returns CDR1 MNHEY and CDR2 SVGAGI. CDR3 size: 15 residues. The J segment lost 2 bases and the V segment lost 7 bases, leaving 8 bases of the junction unmatched. The CDR3 region is CASTRLAKVTDTQYF. In nucleotides, the CDR3 is TGTGCCAGCACAAGACTAGCGAAAGTCACAGATACGCAGTATTTT.

The rearrangement links TRBV10-3 to TRBJ1-2; TRBD1 agrees at 9 bases. J was trimmed by 2 bases and V by 3 bases; bases with no gene match: 10. CDR3 length: 17 residues. Germline loops: CDR1 ENHRY, CDR2 SYGVKD. This chain's CDR3 is CAISDRDREIKNYGYTF. The CDR3 nucleotides are TGTGCCATCAGTGACCGGGACAGGGAGATTAAAAACTATGGCTACACCTTC.

V usage is TRBV7-9 and J usage is TRBJ1-1; no definite D call. Between the trimmed V and J ends, which lost 5 bases and 7 bases, there was a span of 17 bases. Germline lookup yields CDR1 SEHNR and CDR2 FQNEAQ (reference sequence). The CDR3 contains 14 residues. CDR3 sequence (DNA): TGTGCCAGCAGCCGCGGGCCCAGAGGAGGTGAAGCTTTCTTT. Protein sequence: CASSRGPRGGEAFF. Based on the CDR3 plus reference TRBV7-9 and TRBJ1-1, the full variable domain is DTGVSQNPRHKITKRGQNVTFRCDPISEHNRLYWYRQTLGQGPEFLTYFQNEAQLEKSRLLSDRFSAERPKGSFSTLEIQRTEQGDSAMYLCASSRGPRGGEAFFGQGTRLTVV.

This clone came up a few times. This sequence joins TRBV6-4 and TRBJ2-1, with D tentatively TRBD2 (7 bases). This CDR3 is built from 15 residues. The V and J ends lost 4 bases and 6 bases respectively, with 16 bases between them. In germline, CDR1 is MRHNA, CDR2 SNTAGT. The CDR3 sequence: CASSVSGEGGNEQFF. In DNA form, the CDR3 reads TGTGCCAGCAGTGTATCAGGGGAGGGGGGCAATGAGCAGTTCTTC.

This clone came up once. Other DNA sequences within the sample encode an identical CDR3. This chain links TRBV30 with TRBJ1-1, with D tentatively TRBD1 (5 bases). The germline V gene has CDR1 GTSNPN and CDR2 SVGIG (reference sequence). This CDR3 is 11 amino acids long. The V gene lost 0 bases and the J gene lost 11 bases, with 10 bases spanning the gap. Here the CDR3 DNA reads TGTGCCTGGAGTGTTGGGGGGGAGGCTTTCTTT. Amino acid sequence: CAWSVGGEAFF.

This clone was seen at least ten times. The V gene is TRBV30, the J gene TRBJ1-2; 9 positions agree with TRBD1. CDR1 and CDR2 from the germline V gene are GTSNPN and SVGIG (reference sequence). The CDR3 loop spans 17 amino acids. With V trimmed by 4 bases and J by 5 bases, 17 bases remained unmatched. For the CDR3, the DNA is TGTGCCTGGATTAACCCACAGGGGGGGACAGGGCGATATGGCTACACCTTC. Amino acid sequence: CAWINPQGGTGRYGYTF.

CDR3 sequence reads: CAISVGPRGSDTGELFF. The DNA for the CDR3 is TGTGCCATCAGTGTTGGTCCTAGGGGAAGCGACACCGGGGAGCTGTTTTTT. The chain couples TRBV10-3 to TRBJ2-2; the D gene is possibly TRBD1 (5 bases). V was shortened by 4 bases and J by 3 bases, with 18 bases between the two germline ends. The CDR3 length is 17 residues. Germline V CDR1 and CDR2: ENHRY, SYGVKD.

The J gene is TRBJ1-3, the V gene TRBV5-4, with 7 positions matching TRBD1. The CDR3 length is 15 residues. Germline V gives CDR1 SGHNT, CDR2 YYREEE (reference sequence). Germline trimming cut 4 bases from V and 2 bases from J; bases unmatched to any gene: 6. The CDR3 here is CASSPDQGAGNTIYF. CDR3 sequence (DNA): TGTGCCAGCAGCCCAGATCAGGGGGCTGGAAACACCATATATTTT.

The chain is built from TRBV14 and TRBJ1-1; no clear D gene. V shed 0 bases and J shed 6 bases, with 11 bases lying between them. The CDR3 is made up of 14 amino acids. Germline CDR1 is SGHDN and CDR2 is FVKESK. Here the CDR3 DNA reads TGTGCCAGCAGCCAAGATCGAGGAAAGGCTGAAGCTTTCTTT. Protein: CASSQDRGKAEAFF.

V is TRBV3-1 (or the pseudogene TRBV3-2) and J is TRBJ1-2, with D possibly matching TRBD1 (6 bases). The V and J ends lost 4 bases and 8 bases respectively, with 20 bases between them. The germline V gene encodes CDR1 LGHDT and CDR2 YNNKEL (reference sequence). This CDR3 region has 15 residues. The CDR3 nucleotides read TGTGCCAGCAGCCCAAATACCCCAGGGGACCGGGGCTACACCTTC. Amino acid sequence: CASSPNTPGDRGYTF.

The chain uses TRBV5-8 and TRBJ2-5, with 8 bases that match TRBD1. The CDR3 extends over 17 amino acids. J lost 3 bases, V lost 2 bases, and 12 bases had no gene match. CDR1 and CDR2 from the germline V gene are SGHTS and YDEGEE. The CDR3 DNA is TGTGCCAGCAGCTTTGGTACCGGGACAGGAGTCAAAGAGACCCAGTACTTC. It is translated as CASSFGTGTGVKETQYF.

The chain recombines TRBV27 with TRBJ2-7; 7 bases map to TRBD2. CDR3 length: 16 amino acids. Germline V gene sequence: CDR1 MNHEY, CDR2 SMNVEV (reference sequence). The V and J ends lost 5 bases and 1 base, in that order; junction bases with no gene match: 11. The CDR3 spells CASSPLAAGRSYEQYF. CDR3 nucleotide sequence: TGTGCCAGCAGTCCCCTGGCAGCGGGAAGGTCCTACGAGCAGTACTTC.

The chain has TRBV7-2 and TRBJ2-3, with unresolved D. There are 15 residues in the CDR3. Deletions cut 3 bases from V and 6 bases from J, with 16 bases between. Germline lookup yields CDR1 SGHTA and CDR2 FQGNSA. Here the CDR3 DNA reads TGTGCCAGCAGCTTGTCCCGAACTGGTCGGGATACGCAGTATTTT. It translates to CASSLSRTGRDTQYF.

CDR3 coding DNA: TGTGCCAGCAGTATCTCATCAGGGTGGGGGCTTGAAAAACTGTTTTTT. As protein: CASSISSGWGLEKLFF. The rearrangement uses TRBV28 and TRBJ1-4; the D gene is possibly TRBD1 (6 bases). CDR1 is MDHEN, CDR2 SYDVKM, per germline. This CDR3 has 16 amino acids. Trimming removed 5 bases from V and 7 bases from J, with 20 bases in between.

The chain carries TRBV6-4 and TRBJ2-4, with 12 bases matching TRBD1. CDR3 length: 18 residues. Germline V gives CDR1 MRHNA, CDR2 SNTAGT. Trimming took 5 bases from V and 4 from J; bases not matched to a gene: 12. CDR3 in DNA: TGTGCCAGCAGTCAGGAGGGGGGACAGGGGGCGCGGAAAAACATTCAGTACTTC. Its protein is CASSQEGGQGARKNIQYF.

This chain uses TRBV7-8 with TRBJ2-7; 7 bases fit TRBD1. Germline CDR1 and CDR2: SGHVS and FQNEAQ. The CDR3 has 15 residues. Losses at the gene ends were 6 bases for V and 3 bases for J; bases not matched to a gene: 11. The CDR3 region is CASSPYRDSDYEQYF. As DNA, the CDR3 is TGTGCCAGCAGTCCTTACCGGGACAGCGACTACGAGCAGTACTTC.

J is TRBJ1-2 and V is TRBV6-5, with D uncertain. The V and J ends lost 5 bases and 9 bases respectively, with 10 bases between them. CDR3 length: 11 amino acids. In germline, CDR1 is MNHEY, CDR2 SVGAGI. The CDR3 sequence is CASSPTGSYTF. Here the CDR3 DNA reads TGTGCCAGCAGTCCCACGGGGAGCTACACCTTC.

This clone has a single count. The genes are TRBV19 and TRBJ1-2; 9 bases line up with TRBD1. Germline V gene lookup returns CDR1 LNHDA and CDR2 SQIVND (reference sequence). The CDR3 is 13 residues long. With 4 bases clipped from V and 6 bases from J, the junction kept 3 bases outside the gene matches. CDR3 DNA sequence: TGTGCCAGTAGTACAAGGACAGGGGATGGCTACACCTTC. This encodes CASSTRTGDGYTF.

The chain joins TRBV11-2 to TRBJ2-7; the D gene is possibly TRBD1 (6 bases). V lost 5 bases, J lost 2 bases, and 13 bases lay in between. CDR1 SGHAT and CDR2 FQNNGV come from the germline V gene. The CDR3 loop spans 14 amino acids. The CDR3 protein is CASSALRDTYEQYF. Written as DNA, the CDR3 is TGTGCCAGCAGCGCCCTCAGGGACACCTACGAGCAGTACTTC.